These T cell receptor beta chains were read from a single sample in a study of T cells in localized non-small cell lung cancer. TCRdb keeps only in-frame clones here, not all; method: immunoSEQ multiplex PCR. The sample consists of approximately 81,000 clones, approximately 90% of them appearing once. Here the sequenced sample was peripheral blood, taken before any cancer treatment. These receptors all stem from a woman aged 40-70 years with stage I squamous cell lung carcinoma. CDR3s include the opening cysteine and the closing phenylalanine or tryptophan. The D gene is left open where the match is weak. Size values are once, few and many counts, or a class for expanded clones, and some rows have none.

length	size	D	V	J	DNA	CDR3
16	-	TRBD1	TRBV5-1	TRBJ1-2	TGCGCCAGCAGCCCTGGACAGGGGGCGATGGTAGATGGCTACACCTTC	CASSPGQGAMVDGYTF
14	-	-	TRBV5-1	TRBJ1-2	TGCGCCAGCAGCTCTGGGCCAGGAGTAGGAGGCTACACCTTC	CASSSGPGVGGYTF
14	-	-	TRBV7-8	TRBJ2-3	TGTGCCAGCAGCCCATTAACTAGCACAGATACGCAGTATTTT	CASSPLTSTDTQYF
15	once	TRBD1	TRBV28	TRBJ1-1	TGTGCCAGCAGCCCAAACCCGGACAGGGCCACTGAAGCTTTCTTT	CASSPNPDRATEAFF
15	-	TRBD1	TRBV29-1	TRBJ1-1	TGCAGCGGGACCAGCCACCAGGGGGGGAACACTGAAGCTTTCTTT	CSGTSHQGGNTEAFF
14	-	TRBD2	TRBV2	TRBJ2-1	TGTGCCAGCAGTGTAGCGGGGGGGGTAAATGAGCAGTTCTTC	CASSVAGGVNEQFF
15	-	TRBD1	TRBV6-6	TRBJ1-6	TGTGCCAGCAGTTACTTGGACAGGCCGAATTCACCCCTCCACTTT	CASSYLDRPNSPLHF
14	-	TRBD1	TRBV27	TRBJ1-2	TGTGCCAGCAGTTTTAGCGGACAGGGTGGTGGCTACACCTTC	CASSFSGQGGGYTF
15	-	TRBD1	TRBV5-6	TRBJ2-3	TGTGCCAGCACCGAGGACAGGGGGGAGTCAGATACGCAGTATTTT	CASTEDRGESDTQYF
12	few	-	TRBV18	TRBJ2-7	TGTGCCAGCTCGGACGGTTCCTACGAGCAGTACTTC	CASSDGSYEQYF
15	-	-	TRBV19	TRBJ1-6	TGTGCCAGTAGTATAAAATCCGGAGGTAATTCACCCCTCCACTTT	CASSIKSGGNSPLHF
13	-	-	TRBV14	TRBJ1-2	TGTGCCAGCAGCCAAGGAAGGAGGGCTGGCTACACCTTC	CASSQGRRAGYTF
16	once	TRBD1	TRBV7-6	TRBJ1-6	TGTGCCAGCAGCTTACTGGGGCAGGGGGTCCATTCACCCCTCCACTTT	CASSLLGQGVHSPLHF
17	-	TRBD1	TRBV5-5	TRBJ1-5	TGTGCCAGCAGCTTGCGGGACAGGGCATCTAGCAATCAGCCCCAGCATTTT	CASSLRDRASSNQPQHF
14	-	-	TRBV5-5	TRBJ1-5	TGTGCCAGCAGGACAGGTTTTGGCAATCAGCCCCAGCATTTT	CASRTGFGNQPQHF
14	once	-	TRBV5-1	TRBJ2-5	TGCGCCAGCAGCTTTCCCGACAGTCAAGAGACCCAGTACTTC	CASSFPDSQETQYF
13	-	-	TRBV5-5	TRBJ1-1	TGTGCCAGCAGCCCACAGCCTTATAATGAAGCTTTCTTT	CASSPQPYNEAFF
14	-	-	TRBV12-2	TRBJ1-5	TGTGCAAGTCGCGGGACAGGGGTCAGTCAGCCCCAGCATTTT	CASRGTGVSQPQHF
13	once	-	TRBV6-6	TRBJ1-1	TGTGCCAGCAGTTTGCGGGCTGGCACTGAAGCTTTCTTT	CASSLRAGTEAFF
15	-	-	TRBV6-5	TRBJ1-1	TGTGCCAGCAGAGAAAACGGGGGGCCCGACACTGAAGCTTTCTTT	CASRENGGPDTEAFF
13	-	-	TRBV7-8	TRBJ1-4	TGTGCCAGCAGCTTAGAGAGAGGTGAAAAACTGTTTTTT	CASSLERGEKLFF
13	-	-	TRBV19	TRBJ1-2	TGTGCCAGTAGTATCAGGGGTTCCCCTGGCTACACCTTC	CASSIRGSPGYTF
15	-	-	TRBV9	TRBJ2-3	TGTGCCAGCAGCGTATACCCGGGGGCGACAGATACGCAGTATTTT	CASSVYPGATDTQYF
15	-	TRBD1	TRBV5-6	TRBJ1-2	TGTGCCAGCAGCTTGGCGCAGATGACAGGGTATGGCTACACCTTC	CASSLAQMTGYGYTF
13	-	-	TRBV18	TRBJ1-1	TGTGCCAGCTCACGAGACTGGAACACTGAAGCTTTCTTT	CASSRDWNTEAFF
13	-	-	TRBV12-5	TRBJ1-1	TGTGCTAGTGGTTCCCTTAGATCCACTGAAGCTTTCTTT	CASGSLRSTEAFF
14	-	-	TRBV6-5	TRBJ1-1	TGTGCCAGTGTGCAAAAGGGGGTGAACACTGAAGCTTTCTTT	CASVQKGVNTEAFF
14	-	-	TRBV6-5	TRBJ1-1	TGTGCCAGCAGTTACAAGGACTGGAACACTGAAGCTTTCTTT	CASSYKDWNTEAFF
17	-	-	TRBV15	TRBJ1-2	TGTGCCACCAGCAGAGATTGGGGGGGAGTGGGTAACTATGGCTACACCTTC	CATSRDWGGVGNYGYTF
14	-	-	TRBV5-1	TRBJ1-6	TGCGCCAGCAGCTTTGGGACACCAAATTCACCCCTCCACTTT	CASSFGTPNSPLHF
14	once	-	TRBV30	TRBJ2-7	TGTGCCTGGAGTGCCCTACGGAACTCCTACGAGCAGTACTTC	CAWSALRNSYEQYF
13	-	-	TRBV6-1	TRBJ1-2	TGTGCCAGCAGTCCCCCAGGACAATATGGCTACACCTTC	CASSPPGQYGYTF
14	-	-	TRBV10-1	TRBJ2-3	TGCGCCAGCAGGGAGGGGGGGGTCACAGATACGCAGTATTTT	CASREGGVTDTQYF
15	-	-	TRBV4-1	TRBJ1-1	TGCGCCAGCAGCCAAGTTAACTTACTGAACACTGAAGCTTTCTTT	CASSQVNLLNTEAFF
15	-	TRBD1	TRBV6-5	TRBJ1-2	TGTGCCAGCAGTTACATCAGGACAGGGAACTATGGCTACACCTTC	CASSYIRTGNYGYTF
16	-	TRBD2	TRBV9	TRBJ2-1	TGTGCCAGCAGCGCCTTCACGGGGGGGCAATCAGGTGAGCAGTTCTTC	CASSAFTGGQSGEQFF
15	few	TRBD2	TRBV5-4	TRBJ2-3	TGTGCCAGCAGCCCAGGGACTAGCAATGCAGATACGCAGTATTTT	CASSPGTSNADTQYF